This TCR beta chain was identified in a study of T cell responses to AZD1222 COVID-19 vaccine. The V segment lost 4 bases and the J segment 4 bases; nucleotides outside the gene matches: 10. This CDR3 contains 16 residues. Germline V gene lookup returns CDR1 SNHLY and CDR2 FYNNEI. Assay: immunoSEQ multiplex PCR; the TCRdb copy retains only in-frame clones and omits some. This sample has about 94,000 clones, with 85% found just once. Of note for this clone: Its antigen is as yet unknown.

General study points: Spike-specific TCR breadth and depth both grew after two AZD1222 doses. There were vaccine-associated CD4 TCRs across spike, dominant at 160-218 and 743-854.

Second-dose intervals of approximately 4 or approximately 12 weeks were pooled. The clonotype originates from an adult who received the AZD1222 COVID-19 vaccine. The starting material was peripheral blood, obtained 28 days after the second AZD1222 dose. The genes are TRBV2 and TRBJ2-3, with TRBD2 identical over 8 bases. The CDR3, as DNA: TGTGCCAGCAGTGCGCTGCGGGGGGCCGACGCAGATACGCAGTATTTT. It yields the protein CASSALRGADADTQYF.